This T cell receptor (beta chain) is drawn from a study of blood T cell repertoires in COVID-19. Study background: Specimens from acute and convalescent COVID-19 originated in the United States, Italy and Spain. The cDNA or gDNA used as material had been derived from T cells, B-cell-depleted T cells, or PBMCs.

The CDR3 is 13 amino acids. In germline, CDR1 is DFQATT, CDR2 SNEGSKA (reference sequence). J gave up 6 bases and V 3 bases, and 6 bases lay outside the gene matches. Patients from Seattle were sampled longitudinally, starting during active infection. Per the original methods: It was from reference gene primer amplification that nucleated cell counts were estimated. The method was immunoSEQ multiplex PCR; TCRdb's version includes in-frame clones alone and lacks a portion of them. V and J calls and clone size follow that table, whereas D and trimming were derived from the DNA. Of 250,000 to 350,000 clones listed, about 88% are singletons.

The source is a woman aged 25 to 39 with COVID-19, enrolled during active disease. The V call is TRBV20-1, the J call TRBJ2-3; 7 nucleotides match TRBD2. The sequenced material came from peripheral blood. CDR3 region: CSASIKRDDTQYF. As DNA, the CDR3 is TGCAGTGCTAGTATTAAGCGGGACGATACGCAGTATTTT.